The present T cell receptor (beta chain) was sequenced within a study of T cell responses to AZD1222 COVID-19 vaccine (dated by TCRdb to the early 2020s). The study in broad terms: AZD1222 recipients whose second dose came at about 4 weeks and those whose second dose came at about 12 weeks were combined into one group, since spike-specific TCR depth and breadth did not differ between the two schedules. A total of under 250 trial participants underwent TCR sequencing, of whom 207 had received two doses of AZD1222 and approximately 26 had received two doses of the MenACWY control vaccine. Trial participants were enrolled by age into 18-55, 56-69 and 70-plus year subgroups, with approximately 150, 30 and 60 TCR-sequenced participants respectively.

Turning to this clone: Its antigen remains unidentified. Per-nucleotide qualities are absent, and no much larger clonotype sits a single base away.

Study-level results and caveats: A significant rise in spike-specific TCR breadth and depth was observed after two AZD1222 doses relative to day 0 and relative to MenACWY recipients. Participants were mostly white British and included more females than males, and it was suggested by the authors that clonal diversity may have been underestimated. Only 5 to 7 AZD1222 recipients were SARS-CoV-2 seropositive at baseline, limiting conclusions about previously exposed vaccinees. The vaccine-associated CD4 TCRs covered the entire spike protein, and the dominant responses fell in regions 160-218 and 743-854. In the small 56-69-year group, the increase in depth fell short of significance, most likely because of low power. Because no day 14 peak-response samples were available, the repertoires could be characterized only after the peak T cell response. Reportedly, almost half of the unique spike-specific TCRs recognized epitopes lying outside the regions that are mutated in the B.1.351 and B.1.1.7 variants.

Trimming leaves V shorter by 4 bases and J shorter by 5 bases, with the junction holding 5 bases beyond the gene matches. The CDR3 has 14 amino acids, counting the end cysteine and phenylalanine. Only CDR3 DNA is held: 42 bases, read in frame from base 1. The germline V gene gives CDR1 as SGHRS and CDR2 as YFSETQ. The CDR3 regions of human TCRbeta chains were subjected to immunosequencing. In the original analysis: TCRs in the repertoires were compared against a reference library of SARS-CoV-2-specific TCRs that had been generated with the MIRA antigen-specificity platform. Breadth meant the fraction of unique TCRs that were SARS-CoV-2-associated, whereas depth meant the fraction of total T cells that were SARS-CoV-2-associated. Using the MIRA data, each spike-specific TCR was assigned both to the spike region to which the TCR was reactive and to a CD4 or CD8 class. Log10-transformed breadth and depth values were compared by one-way ANOVA with Sidak's multiple comparisons tests. TCRdb's version of the immuneACCESS table is confined to in-frame rearrangements and falls short of the full clone set. An unresolved V gene accounts for under half of the shortfall where checked; the remainder is of unknown origin. For V, J and clone size, that table is used; D and trimming come from the DNA. In all, the sample holds around 180,000 clones, and 80% to 90% of those were seen once. The top ten hold 6.1% of the sample.

In light of the paper, this sample's time point label describes: baseline before first vaccination. Samples from vaccinated people were obtained from the UK trials COV001 and COV002, which included a single-blind randomized controlled phase 2/3 trial of AZD1222 (ChAdOx1 nCoV-19) in healthy adults. For TCRbeta chain sequencing, PBMC samples were collected from trial participants at day 0 and at day 28 after the second dose. Here the chain combines TRBV5-1 and TRBJ1-4, and 7 junctional nucleotides match TRBD1. Specimen: peripheral blood, collected on day 0 of AZD1222 vaccination. The receptor comes from an adult in good health. CDR3 loop: CASSRKQGNEKLFF. The nucleotides are TGCGCCAGCAGCCGCAAACAGGGGAATGAAAAACTGTTTTTT.